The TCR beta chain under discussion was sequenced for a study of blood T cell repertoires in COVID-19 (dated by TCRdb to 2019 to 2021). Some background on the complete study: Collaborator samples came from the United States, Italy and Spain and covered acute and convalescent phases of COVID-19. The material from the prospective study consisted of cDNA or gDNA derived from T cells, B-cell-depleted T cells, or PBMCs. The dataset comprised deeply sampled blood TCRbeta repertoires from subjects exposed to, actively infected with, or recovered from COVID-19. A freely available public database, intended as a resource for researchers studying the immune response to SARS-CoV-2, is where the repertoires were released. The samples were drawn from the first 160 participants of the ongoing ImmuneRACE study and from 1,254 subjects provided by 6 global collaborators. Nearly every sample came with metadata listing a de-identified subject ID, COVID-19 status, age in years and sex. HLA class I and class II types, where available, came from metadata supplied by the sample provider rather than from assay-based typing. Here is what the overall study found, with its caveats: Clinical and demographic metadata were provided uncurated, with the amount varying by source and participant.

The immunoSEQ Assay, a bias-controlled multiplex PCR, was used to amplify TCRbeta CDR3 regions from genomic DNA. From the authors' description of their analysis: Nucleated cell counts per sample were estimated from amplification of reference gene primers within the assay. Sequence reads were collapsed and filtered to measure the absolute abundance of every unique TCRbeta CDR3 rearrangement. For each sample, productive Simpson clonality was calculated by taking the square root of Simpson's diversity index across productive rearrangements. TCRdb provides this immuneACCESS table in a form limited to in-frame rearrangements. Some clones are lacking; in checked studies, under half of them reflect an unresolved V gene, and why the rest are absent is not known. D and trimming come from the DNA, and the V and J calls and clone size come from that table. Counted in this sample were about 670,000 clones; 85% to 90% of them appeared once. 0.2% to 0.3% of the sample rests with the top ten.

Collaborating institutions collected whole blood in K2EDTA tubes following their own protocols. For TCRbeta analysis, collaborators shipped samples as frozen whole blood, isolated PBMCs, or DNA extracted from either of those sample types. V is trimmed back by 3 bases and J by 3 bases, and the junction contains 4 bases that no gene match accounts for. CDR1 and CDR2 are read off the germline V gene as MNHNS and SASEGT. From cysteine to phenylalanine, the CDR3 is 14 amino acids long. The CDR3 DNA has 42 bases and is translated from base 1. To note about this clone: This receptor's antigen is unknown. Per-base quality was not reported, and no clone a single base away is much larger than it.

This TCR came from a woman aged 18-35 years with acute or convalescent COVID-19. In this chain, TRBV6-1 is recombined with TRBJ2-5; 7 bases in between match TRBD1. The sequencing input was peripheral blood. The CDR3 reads CASSETGLEETQYF. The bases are TGTGCCAGCAGTGAGACAGGGTTGGAAGAGACCCAGTACTTC.